These T cell receptor beta chains were read from a single sample in a study of shared clonotypes between healthy human individuals. The data were produced by immunoSEQ multiplex PCR, yet TCRdb's version contains in-frame clones alone and is incomplete. The sample shows roughly 2.1 million clones, more than 85% of them seen only once. The sequenced material came from naive CD8+ T cells from PBMCs. The receptors were sampled from a man between 18 and 29 years old in good health. Some clones in this sample may be carry-over from other donors' samples. Each CDR3 is given with its conserved first and last residue. The order of the fields is J gene, clone size, V gene, D gene, CDR3 protein, CDR3 DNA. D genes are given only for firm matches. For some rows the clone size is stated as once, few or many, or as a class when expanded; others skip it.

TRBJ2-5 | NA | TRBV27 | NA | CASSLYFGSARETQYF | TGTGCCAGCAGTTTATATTTCGGGAGTGCCCGGGAGACCCAGTACTTC
TRBJ1-1 | NA | TRBV25-1 | NA | CASSESWTVNTEAFF | TGTGCCAGCAGTGAATCCTGGACGGTGAACACTGAAGCTTTCTTT
TRBJ1-1 | once | TRBV7-3 | NA | CASSLSGGFTLNTEAFF | TGTGCCAGCAGCTTATCGGGAGGTTTTACTTTGAACACTGAAGCTTTCTTT
TRBJ1-2 | NA | TRBV27 | TRBD1 | CASSLSKGAFGYTF | TGTGCCAGCAGTTTATCGAAGGGGGCTTTTGGCTACACCTTC
TRBJ2-1 | once | TRBV11-3 | NA | CASSPRDGINEQFF | TGTGCCAGCAGCCCAAGAGATGGTATAAATGAGCAGTTCTTC
TRBJ1-2 | NA | TRBV28 | TRBD1 | CASSTLDRGYYGYTF | TGTGCCAGCAGTACTTTAGACAGGGGATACTATGGCTACACCTTC
TRBJ2-1 | NA | TRBV5-1 | NA | CASSPRGGNEQFF | TGCGCCAGCAGCCCGAGGGGAGGCAATGAGCAGTTCTTC
TRBJ1-5 | NA | TRBV30 | NA | CACLSSYNQPQHF | TGTGCCTGCCTCTCCAGCTACAATCAGCCCCAGCATTTT
TRBJ2-7 | NA | TRBV29-1 | NA | CSVEKRDRALEQYF | TGCAGCGTTGAGAAGCGGGACAGAGCGTTAGAGCAGTACTTC
TRBJ2-4 | NA | TRBV5-6 | NA | CASSLGGGAKNIQYF | TGTGCCAGCAGCTTGGGCGGCGGCGCCAAAAACATTCAGTACTTC
TRBJ1-1 | NA | TRBV30 | NA | CAWSWVRQMNTEAFF | TGTGCCTGGAGTTGGGTTCGGCAGATGAACACTGAAGCTTTCTTT
TRBJ1-2 | NA | TRBV6-1 | NA | CASSELLGRDGGYTF | TGTGCCAGCAGTGAACTTCTCGGCAGGGACGGCGGCTACACCTTC
TRBJ1-3 | NA | TRBV5-6 | NA | CASSFGSTNTIYF | TGTGCCAGCAGCTTTGGCAGTACAAACACCATATATTTT
TRBJ2-2 | NA | TRBV9 | TRBD2 | CASSAHSGRGAGELFF | TGTGCCAGCAGCGCCCATAGCGGGAGAGGGGCCGGGGAGCTGTTTTTT
TRBJ1-2 | NA | TRBV19 | TRBD1 | CASSPWDSLNYGYTF | TGTGCCAGTAGTCCCTGGGACAGTTTAAACTATGGCTACACCTTC
TRBJ1-1 | NA | TRBV10-3 | TRBD1 | CASQTGGYPEAFF | TGTGCCTCCCAGACAGGGGGCTATCCTGAAGCTTTCTTT
TRBJ2-7 | once | TRBV5-1 | NA | CASSFREGSYEQYF | TGCGCCAGCAGCTTCCGGGAAGGTTCCTACGAGCAGTACTTC
TRBJ2-5 | NA | TRBV11-2 | NA | CASSYGLRSETQYF | TGTGCCAGCAGCTACGGACTCCGTTCAGAGACCCAGTACTTC
TRBJ1-5 | NA | TRBV7-9 | NA | CASSPQGPSQPQHF | TGTGCCAGCAGCCCCCAGGGTCCGTCTCAGCCCCAGCATTTT
TRBJ2-5 | NA | TRBV11-2 | NA | CASSLEGPSWETQYF | TGTGCCAGCAGCTTAGAGGGACCCTCGTGGGAGACCCAGTACTTC
TRBJ1-1 | few | TRBV7-9 | NA | CASSLGANEAFF | TGTGCCAGCAGCTTAGGGGCAAATGAAGCTTTCTTT
TRBJ2-7 | NA | TRBV27 | TRBD2 | CASGQGLAWEQYF | TGTGCCAGCGGCCAGGGACTAGCATGGGAGCAGTACTTC
TRBJ2-1 | NA | TRBV6-5 | NA | CASSYQGNNEQFF | TGTGCCAGCAGTTACCAGGGGAACAATGAGCAGTTCTTC
TRBJ2-5 | NA | TRBV27 | NA | CASGFLADTEETQYF | TGTGCCAGCGGGTTCTTAGCGGATACGGAAGAGACCCAGTACTTC
TRBJ2-5 | NA | TRBV7-3 | NA | CASSPLRETQYF | TGTGCCAGCAGCCCCTTGCGAGAGACCCAGTACTTC
TRBJ2-7 | NA | TRBV11-2 | TRBD2 | CASSSGGGVAYEQYF | TGTGCCAGCAGCTCCGGGGGGGGCGTCGCCTACGAGCAGTACTTC
TRBJ2-3 | NA | TRBV7-8 | NA | CASSLSASSTDTQYF | TGTGCCAGCAGCTTATCCGCTTCTAGCACAGATACGCAGTATTTT
TRBJ1-2 | NA | TRBV6-5 | TRBD1 | CASSYQTGGVNYGYTF | TGTGCCAGCAGTTACCAAACAGGGGGCGTTAACTATGGCTACACCTTC
TRBJ1-2 | NA | TRBV5-6 | NA | CASSLVGEHYGYTF | TGTGCCAGCAGCTTGGTAGGGGAGCACTATGGCTACACCTTC
TRBJ1-2 | NA | TRBV9 | TRBD1 | CASSPFGQGTKNYGYTF | TGTGCCAGCAGCCCCTTCGGACAGGGAACTAAGAACTATGGCTACACCTTC
TRBJ2-2 | once | TRBV28 | TRBD1 | CASSRRGTTGELFF | TGTGCCAGCAGTCGCAGGGGGACCACCGGGGAGCTGTTTTTT
TRBJ1-4 | NA | TRBV19 | NA | CASSRINEKLFF | TGTGCCAGTAGCCGGATTAATGAAAAACTGTTTTTT
TRBJ1-2 | once | TRBV5-1 | NA | CASSSSTGTNNYGYTF | TGCGCCAGCAGCTCGTCTACAGGGACCAATAACTATGGCTACACCTTC
TRBJ2-1 | NA | TRBV27 | NA | CASYGTSGANEQFF | TGTGCCAGCTACGGGACCAGTGGCGCCAATGAGCAGTTCTTC
TRBJ2-1 | NA | TRBV6-5 | TRBD2 | CASSYGTSGRNEQFF | TGTGCCAGCAGTTATGGGACTAGCGGGAGGAATGAGCAGTTCTTC
TRBJ1-2 | NA | TRBV27 | TRBD1 | CASSSSTWDRDGYTF | TGTGCCAGCAGTTCCTCCACATGGGACAGGGATGGCTACACCTTC
TRBJ2-7 | NA | TRBV19 | NA | CASSALRVAGYEQYF | TGTGCCAGTAGTGCCCTACGGGTAGCCGGCTACGAGCAGTACTTC
TRBJ1-1 | NA | TRBV5-1 | TRBD1 | CASSLAGTGNTEAFF | TGCGCCAGCAGCTTGGCCGGGACAGGGAACACTGAAGCTTTCTTT
TRBJ2-5 | NA | TRBV27 | NA | CASSLFAGEETQYF | TGTGCCAGCAGTTTATTTGCAGGGGAAGAGACCCAGTACTTC
TRBJ2-1 | NA | TRBV29-1 | TRBD2 | CSVGLAGYTNEQFF | TGCAGCGTCGGACTAGCGGGTTATACGAATGAGCAGTTCTTC
TRBJ2-1 | NA | TRBV13 | TRBD2 | CASSLLAGGRNEQFF | TGTGCCAGCAGCTTACTAGCGGGAGGTAGGAATGAGCAGTTCTTC
TRBJ1-1 | NA | TRBV10-2 | NA | CASRGGQRTEAFF | TGCGCCAGCAGGGGTGGACAACGCACTGAAGCTTTCTTT
TRBJ2-1 | NA | TRBV29-1 | TRBD2 | CSVELPSGRADEQFF | TGCAGCGTTGAACTTCCCAGCGGGAGGGCCGATGAGCAGTTCTTC